In its sample, the clone carrying this T cell receptor (beta chain) was seen once. Its target is not known. This record comes from a study of CD4 T cells in relation to SARS-CoV-2 and coronaviruses. The CDR3 spans 17 residues. Germline CDR1 and CDR2: SGHAT and FQNNGV. Trimming took 0 bases from V and 0 from J, leaving 12 bases between them. Data came from immunoSEQ multiplex PCR; TCRdb stores just in-frame clones and leaves some out. The repertoire holds some 37,000 clones, with over 70% as singletons. The specimen sequenced was memory CD4+ T cells from PBMCs, cultured in vitro. The chain is built from TRBV11-2 and TRBJ2-1; unclear D gene. The TCR sequence derives from an adult with COVID-19. The DNA for the CDR3 is TGTGCCAGCAGCTTAGATTGGGCGATTAGCTCCTACAATGAGCAGTTCTTC. This translates into CASSLDWAISSYNEQFF.